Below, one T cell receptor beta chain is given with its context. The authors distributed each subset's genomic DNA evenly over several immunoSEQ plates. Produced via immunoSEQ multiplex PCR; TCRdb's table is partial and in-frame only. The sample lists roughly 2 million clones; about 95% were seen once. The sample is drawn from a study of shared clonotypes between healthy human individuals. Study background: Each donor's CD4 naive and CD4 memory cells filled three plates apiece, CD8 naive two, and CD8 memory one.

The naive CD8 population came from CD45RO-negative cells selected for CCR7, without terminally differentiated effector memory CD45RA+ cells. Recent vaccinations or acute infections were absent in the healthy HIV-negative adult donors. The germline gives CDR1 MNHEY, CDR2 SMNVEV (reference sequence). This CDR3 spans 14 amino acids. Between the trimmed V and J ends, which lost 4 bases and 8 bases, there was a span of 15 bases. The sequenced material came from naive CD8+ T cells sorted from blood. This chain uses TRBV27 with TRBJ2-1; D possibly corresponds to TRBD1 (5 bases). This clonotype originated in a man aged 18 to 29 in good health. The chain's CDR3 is CASSSDTSLDEQFF. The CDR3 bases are TGTGCCAGCAGTTCGGACACCTCCTTGGATGAGCAGTTCTTC.